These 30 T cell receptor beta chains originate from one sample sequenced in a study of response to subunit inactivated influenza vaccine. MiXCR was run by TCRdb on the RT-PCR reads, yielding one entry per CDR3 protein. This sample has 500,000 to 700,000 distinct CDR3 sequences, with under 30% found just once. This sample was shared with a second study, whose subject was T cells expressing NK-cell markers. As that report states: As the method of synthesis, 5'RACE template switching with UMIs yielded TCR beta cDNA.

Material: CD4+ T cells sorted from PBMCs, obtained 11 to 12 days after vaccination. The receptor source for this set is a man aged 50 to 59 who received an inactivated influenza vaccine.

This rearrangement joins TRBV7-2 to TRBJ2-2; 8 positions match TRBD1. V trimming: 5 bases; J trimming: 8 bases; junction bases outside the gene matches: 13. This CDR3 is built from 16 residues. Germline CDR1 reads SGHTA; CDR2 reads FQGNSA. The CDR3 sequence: CASSKGQDISEGELFF. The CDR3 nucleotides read TGTGCCAGCAGCAAGGGACAGGACATAAGTGAAGGGGAGCTGTTTTTT.

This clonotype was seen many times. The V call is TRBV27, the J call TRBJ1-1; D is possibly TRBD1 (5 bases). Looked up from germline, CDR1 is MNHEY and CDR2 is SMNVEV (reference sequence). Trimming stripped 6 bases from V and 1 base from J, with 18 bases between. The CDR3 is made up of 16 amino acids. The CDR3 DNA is TGTGCCAGCAGCCCAGGGCAGGGTGTCGGGAACACTGAAGCTTTCTTT. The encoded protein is CASSPGQGVGNTEAFF.

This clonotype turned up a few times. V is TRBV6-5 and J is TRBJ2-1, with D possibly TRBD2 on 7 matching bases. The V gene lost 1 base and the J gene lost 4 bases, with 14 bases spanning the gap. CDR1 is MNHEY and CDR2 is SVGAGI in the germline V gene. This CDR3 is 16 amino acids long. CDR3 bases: TGTGCCAGCAGTTACTGGGGGGGGGCCAGTTACAATGAGCAGTTCTTC. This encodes CASSYWGGASYNEQFF.

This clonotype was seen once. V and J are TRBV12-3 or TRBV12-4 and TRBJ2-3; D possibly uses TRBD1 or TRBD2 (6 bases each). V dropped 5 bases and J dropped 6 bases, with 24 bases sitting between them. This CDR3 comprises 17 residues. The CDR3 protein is CASSHGMFGGGHDTQYF. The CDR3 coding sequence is TGTGCCAGCAGTCACGGGATGTTTGGAGGGGGTCACGATACGCAGTATTTT.

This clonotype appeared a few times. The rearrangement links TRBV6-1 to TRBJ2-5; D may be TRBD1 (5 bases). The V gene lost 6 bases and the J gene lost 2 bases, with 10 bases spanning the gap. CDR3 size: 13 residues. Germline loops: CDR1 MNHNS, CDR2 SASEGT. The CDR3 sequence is CASSGHLQETQYF. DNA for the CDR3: TGTGCCAGCAGCGGACACTTACAAGAGACCCAGTACTTC.

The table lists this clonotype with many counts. The chain's CDR3 is CASSRIAGGSTDTQYF. CDR3 nucleotide sequence: TGTGCCAGCAGCCGCATAGCGGGAGGGTCAACAGATACGCAGTATTTT. The chain has TRBV14 and TRBJ2-3, with 11 bases that match TRBD2. Germline CDR1 and CDR2: SGHDN and FVKESK. V lost 4 bases and J lost 3; bases outside the gene matches: 6. This CDR3 has 16 amino acids. Based on the CDR3 plus reference TRBV14 and TRBJ2-3, the full variable domain is EAGVTQFPSHSVIEKGQTVTLRCDPISGHDNLYWYRRVMGKEIKFLLHFVKESKQDESGMPNNRFLAERTGGTYSTLKVQPAELEDSGVYFCASSRIAGGSTDTQYFGPGTRLTVL.

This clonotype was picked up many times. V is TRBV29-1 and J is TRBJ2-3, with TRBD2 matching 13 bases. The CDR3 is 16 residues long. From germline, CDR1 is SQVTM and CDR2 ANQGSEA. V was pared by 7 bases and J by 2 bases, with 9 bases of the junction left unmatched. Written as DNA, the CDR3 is TGCAGCGCCGCAATGACTAGCGGGGGGACCACAGATACGCAGTATTTT. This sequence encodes CSAAMTSGGTTDTQYF.

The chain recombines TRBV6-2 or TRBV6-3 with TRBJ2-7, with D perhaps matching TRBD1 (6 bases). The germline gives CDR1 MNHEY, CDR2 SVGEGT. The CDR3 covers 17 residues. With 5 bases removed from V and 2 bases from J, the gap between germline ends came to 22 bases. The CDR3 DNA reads TGTGCCAGCAGTACCCTTATAACAGGGTACGGGACCTACGAGCAGTACTTC. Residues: CASSTLITGYGTYEQYF.

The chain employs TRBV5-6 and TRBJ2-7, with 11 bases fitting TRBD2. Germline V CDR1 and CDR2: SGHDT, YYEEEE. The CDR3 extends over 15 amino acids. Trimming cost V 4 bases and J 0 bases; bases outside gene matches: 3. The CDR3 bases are TGTGCCAGCAGCCTTAGCGGGGGGGCCTCCTACGAGCAGTACTTC. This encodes CASSLSGGASYEQYF.

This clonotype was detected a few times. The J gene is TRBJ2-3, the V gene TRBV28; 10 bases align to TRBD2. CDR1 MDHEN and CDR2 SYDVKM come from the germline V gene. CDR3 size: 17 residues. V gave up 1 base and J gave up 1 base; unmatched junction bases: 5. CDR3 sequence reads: CASSLLVAGGRTDTQYF. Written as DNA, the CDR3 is TGTGCCAGCAGTTTATTGGTAGCGGGGGGCCGCACAGATACGCAGTATTTT.

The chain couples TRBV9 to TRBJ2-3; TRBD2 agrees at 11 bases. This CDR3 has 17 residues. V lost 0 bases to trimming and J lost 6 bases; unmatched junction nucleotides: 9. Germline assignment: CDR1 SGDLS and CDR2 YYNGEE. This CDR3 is CASSVEIAGGPADTQYF. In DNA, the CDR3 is TGTGCCAGCAGCGTAGAGATAGCGGGAGGGCCGGCTGATACGCAGTATTTT.

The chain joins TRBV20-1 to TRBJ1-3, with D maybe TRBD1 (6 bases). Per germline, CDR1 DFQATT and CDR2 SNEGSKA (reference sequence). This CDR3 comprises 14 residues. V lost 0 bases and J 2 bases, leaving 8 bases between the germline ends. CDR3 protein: CSARDDRTGNTIYF. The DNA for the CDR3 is TGCAGTGCTAGAGACGACAGGACTGGAAACACCATATATTTT.

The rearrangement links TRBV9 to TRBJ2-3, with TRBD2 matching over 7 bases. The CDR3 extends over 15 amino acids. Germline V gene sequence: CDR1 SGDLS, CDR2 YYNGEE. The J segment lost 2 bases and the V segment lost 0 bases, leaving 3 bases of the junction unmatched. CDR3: CASSVAGGTTDTQYF. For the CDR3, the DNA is TGTGCCAGCAGCGTAGCGGGAGGAACCACAGATACGCAGTATTTT.

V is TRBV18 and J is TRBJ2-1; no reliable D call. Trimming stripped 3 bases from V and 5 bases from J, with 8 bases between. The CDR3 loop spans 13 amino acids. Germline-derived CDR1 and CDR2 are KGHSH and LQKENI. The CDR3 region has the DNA TGTGCCAGCTCACCGGTTGGAGACAATGAGCAGTTCTTC. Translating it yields CASSPVGDNEQFF. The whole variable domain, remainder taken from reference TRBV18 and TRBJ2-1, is NAGVMQNPRHLVRRRGQEARLRCSPMKGHSHVYWYRQLPEEGLKFMVYLQKENIIDESGMPKERFSAEFPKEGPSILRIQQVVRGDSAAYFCASSPVGDNEQFFGPGTRLTVL.

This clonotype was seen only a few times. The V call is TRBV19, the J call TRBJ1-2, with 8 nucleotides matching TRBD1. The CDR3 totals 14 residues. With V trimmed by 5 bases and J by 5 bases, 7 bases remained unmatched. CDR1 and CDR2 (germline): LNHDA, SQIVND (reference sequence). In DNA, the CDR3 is TGTGCCAGTAGTGGTGGACAGGGTTCATATGGCTACACCTTC. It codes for CASSGGQGSYGYTF.

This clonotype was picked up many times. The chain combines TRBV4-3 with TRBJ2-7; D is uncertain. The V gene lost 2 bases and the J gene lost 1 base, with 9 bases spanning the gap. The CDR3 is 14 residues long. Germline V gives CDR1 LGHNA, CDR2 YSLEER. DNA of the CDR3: TGCGCCAGCAGCCAACAGCTGGTGTCCTACGAGCAGTACTTC. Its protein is CASSQQLVSYEQYF.

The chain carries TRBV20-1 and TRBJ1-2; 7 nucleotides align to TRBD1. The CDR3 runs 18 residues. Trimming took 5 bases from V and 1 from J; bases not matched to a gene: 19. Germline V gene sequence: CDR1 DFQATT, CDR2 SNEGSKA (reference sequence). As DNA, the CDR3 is TGCAGTGCTCCCAGGGGGAGTTTGGGGACAGCTTTTAACTATGGCTACACCTTC. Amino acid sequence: CSAPRGSLGTAFNYGYTF.

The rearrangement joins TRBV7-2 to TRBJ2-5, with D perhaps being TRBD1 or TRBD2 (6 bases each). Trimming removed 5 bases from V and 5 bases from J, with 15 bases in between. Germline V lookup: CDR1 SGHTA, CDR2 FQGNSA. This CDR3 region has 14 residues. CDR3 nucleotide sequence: TGTGCCAGCAGCGGCCGAGGGGGGTGGGAGACCCAGTACTTC. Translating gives CASSGRGGWETQYF.

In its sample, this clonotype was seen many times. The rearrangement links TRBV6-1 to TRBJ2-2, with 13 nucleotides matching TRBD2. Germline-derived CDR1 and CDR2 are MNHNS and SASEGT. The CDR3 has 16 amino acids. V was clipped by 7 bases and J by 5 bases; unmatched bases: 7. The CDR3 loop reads CASNRAGLAGTGELFF. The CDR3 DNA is TGTGCCAGCAACCGAGCGGGACTAGCGGGGACCGGGGAGCTGTTTTTT.

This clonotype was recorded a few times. The CDR3 DNA sequence: TGCAGTGCTAGTGGGGGACACCCTGAAGCTTTCTTT. Amino acids: CSASGGHPEAFF. This chain links TRBV20-1 with TRBJ1-1; maybe TRBD1 (6 bases). The CDR3 length is 12 residues. Trimming shortened V by 3 bases and J by 6 bases, and 11 bases separated the two germline ends. Looked up from germline, CDR1 is DFQATT and CDR2 is SNEGSKA (reference sequence).

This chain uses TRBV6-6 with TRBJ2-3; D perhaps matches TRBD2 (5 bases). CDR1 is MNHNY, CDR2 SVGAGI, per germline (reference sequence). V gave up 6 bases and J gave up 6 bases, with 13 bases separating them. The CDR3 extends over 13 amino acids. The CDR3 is CASRTEWRDTQYF. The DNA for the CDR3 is TGTGCCAGCAGAACGGAATGGAGGGATACGCAGTATTTT.

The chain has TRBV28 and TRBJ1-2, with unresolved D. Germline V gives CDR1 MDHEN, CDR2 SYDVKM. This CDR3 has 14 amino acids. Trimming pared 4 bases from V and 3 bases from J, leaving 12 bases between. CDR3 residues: CASSSPPGYYGYTF. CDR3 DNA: TGTGCCAGCAGTTCCCCACCTGGGTACTATGGCTACACCTTC.

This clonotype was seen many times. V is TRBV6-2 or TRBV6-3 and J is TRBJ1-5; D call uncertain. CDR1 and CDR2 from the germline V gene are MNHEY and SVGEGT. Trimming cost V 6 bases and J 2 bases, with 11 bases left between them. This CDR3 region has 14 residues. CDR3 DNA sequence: TGTGCCAGCAGGCGGGAGTCGGGCAATCAGCCCCAGCATTTT. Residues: CASRRESGNQPQHF.

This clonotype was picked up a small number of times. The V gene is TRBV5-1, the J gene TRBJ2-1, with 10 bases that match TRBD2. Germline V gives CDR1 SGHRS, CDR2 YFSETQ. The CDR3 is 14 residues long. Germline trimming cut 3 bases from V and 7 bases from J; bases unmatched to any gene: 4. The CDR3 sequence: CASSSGLAWNEQFF. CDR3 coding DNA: TGCGCCAGCAGCTCGGGACTAGCGTGGAATGAGCAGTTCTTC.

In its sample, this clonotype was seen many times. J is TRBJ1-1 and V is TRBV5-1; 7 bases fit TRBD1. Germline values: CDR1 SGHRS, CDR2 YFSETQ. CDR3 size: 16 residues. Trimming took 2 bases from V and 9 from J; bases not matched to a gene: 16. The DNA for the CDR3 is TGCGCCAGCAGCTTTGGGGGAACGGACAGGCAGAAAAAAGCTTTCTTT. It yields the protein CASSFGGTDRQKKAFF.

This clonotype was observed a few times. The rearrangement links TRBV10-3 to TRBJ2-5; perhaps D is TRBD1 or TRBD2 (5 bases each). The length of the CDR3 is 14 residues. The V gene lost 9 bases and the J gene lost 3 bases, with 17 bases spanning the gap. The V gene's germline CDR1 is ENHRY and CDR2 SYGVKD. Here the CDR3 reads CAIGVRGGEETQYF. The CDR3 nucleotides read TGTGCCATTGGAGTCCGGGGCGGCGAAGAGACCCAGTACTTC.

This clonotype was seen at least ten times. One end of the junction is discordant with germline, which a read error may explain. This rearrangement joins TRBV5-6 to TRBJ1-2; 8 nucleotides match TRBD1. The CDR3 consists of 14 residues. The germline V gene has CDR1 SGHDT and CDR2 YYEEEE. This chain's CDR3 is CASSLGQGNYGYTF. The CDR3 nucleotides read TGCGCCAGCAGCCTCGGACAGGGAAATTATGGCTACACCTTC.

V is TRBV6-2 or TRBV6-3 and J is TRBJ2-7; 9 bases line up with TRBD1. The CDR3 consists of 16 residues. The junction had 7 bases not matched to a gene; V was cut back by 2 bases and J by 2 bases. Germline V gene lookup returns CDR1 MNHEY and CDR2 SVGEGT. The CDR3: CASSYPDRGGAYEQYF. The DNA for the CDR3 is TGTGCCAGCAGTTACCCCGACAGGGGGGGAGCCTACGAGCAGTACTTC.

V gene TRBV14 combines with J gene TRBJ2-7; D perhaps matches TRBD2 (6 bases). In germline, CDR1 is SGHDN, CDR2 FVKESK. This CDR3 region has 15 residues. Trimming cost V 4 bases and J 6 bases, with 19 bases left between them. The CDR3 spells CASSPSGSGAREQYF. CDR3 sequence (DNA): TGTGCCAGCAGCCCAAGTGGTAGCGGAGCGCGCGAGCAGTACTTC.

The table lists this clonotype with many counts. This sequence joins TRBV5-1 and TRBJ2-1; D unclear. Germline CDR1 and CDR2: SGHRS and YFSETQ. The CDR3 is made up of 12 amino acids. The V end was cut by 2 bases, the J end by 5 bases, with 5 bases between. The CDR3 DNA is TGCGCCAGCAGCTTACAGAACAATGAGCAGTTCTTC. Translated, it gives CASSLQNNEQFF. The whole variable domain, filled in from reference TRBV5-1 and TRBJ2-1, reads KAGVTQTPRYLIKTRGQQVTLSCSPISGHRSVSWYQQTPGQGLQFLFEYFSETQRNKGNFPGRFSGRQFSNSRSEMNVSTLELGDSALYLCASSLQNNEQFFGPGTRLTVL.